The 31 T cell receptor beta chains listed next were all sequenced from one sample in a study of blood T cell repertoires in COVID-19. TCRdb keeps only in-frame clones here, not all; method: immunoSEQ multiplex PCR. The repertoire holds 150,000 to 200,000 clones, with just under 90% as singletons. The source material was peripheral blood. The receptors shown here come from a woman in her 70s with COVID-19, enrolled during active disease.

With respect to this clone: This specimen includes other DNA sequences encoding the same CDR3. V is TRBV3-1 (or the pseudogene TRBV3-2) and J is TRBJ2-2, with 8 positions matching TRBD2. V gave up 1 base and J gave up 4 bases; unmatched junction bases: 2. Germline assignment: CDR1 LGHDT and CDR2 YNNKEL (reference sequence). This CDR3 is 15 amino acids long. The CDR3 spells CASSQGAGATGELFF. In DNA, the CDR3 is TGTGCCAGCAGCCAAGGAGCGGGGGCCACCGGGGAGCTGTTTTTT.

The chain joins TRBV30 to TRBJ2-1; tentatively, D is TRBD2 (7 bases). Between the trimmed V and J ends, which lost 8 bases and 8 bases, there was a span of 16 bases. Germline V gene sequence: CDR1 GTSNPN, CDR2 SVGIG (reference sequence). The CDR3 runs 12 residues. CDR3 amino acids: CAQGGVWDEQFF. The CDR3 DNA sequence: TGTGCCCAAGGGGGGGTTTGGGATGAGCAGTTCTTC.

This chain joins TRBV19 and TRBJ1-6; tentatively, D is TRBD1 (6 bases). The ends were cut back, 7 bases at V and 9 bases at J, with 22 bases in the middle. Germline-derived CDR1 and CDR2 are LNHDA and SQIVND (reference sequence). The CDR3 totals 16 residues. CDR3 DNA sequence: TGTGCCAGTAACAAACAAGGCCAAGAAGGGGGTTCACCCCTCCACTTT. Translating it yields CASNKQGQEGGSPLHF.

The chain is built from TRBV18 and TRBJ2-7, with TRBD2 matching over 9 bases. Unmatched junction bases numbered 6, after V lost 3 bases and J lost 0 bases. The germline V gene encodes CDR1 KGHSH and CDR2 LQKENI. The CDR3 extends over 16 amino acids. In DNA, the CDR3 is TGTGCCAGCTCACCCAGTAGCGGGGGCTACTCCTACGAGCAGTACTTC. Encoded protein: CASSPSSGGYSYEQYF.

The chain recombines TRBV7-2 with TRBJ2-2, with TRBD2 identical over 10 bases. CDR1 and CDR2 from the germline V gene are SGHTA and FQGNSA. CDR3 length equals 15 residues. V shed 2 bases and J 3 bases; nucleotides not matched to a gene: 0. The CDR3 coding sequence is TGTGCCAGCAGCTTACTAGCGGGAGACACCGGGGAGCTGTTTTTT. It is translated as CASSLLAGDTGELFF.

The chain has TRBV30 and TRBJ1-5, with 9 bases fitting TRBD1. Germline V gene sequence: CDR1 GTSNPN, CDR2 SVGIG (reference sequence). The CDR3 loop spans 15 amino acids. V dropped 4 bases and J dropped 5; count of bases not matched to a gene: 9. In DNA form, the CDR3 reads TGTGCCTGGAAGGCCGGGACAGGGCGGGATCAGCCCCAGCATTTT. Translation: CAWKAGTGRDQPQHF.

The chain employs TRBV24-1 and TRBJ2-7, with D unresolved. This CDR3 spans 13 amino acids. Trimming stripped 6 bases from V and 2 bases from J, with 10 bases between. Germline values: CDR1 KGHDR, CDR2 SFDVKD. CDR3 sequence (DNA): TGTGCCACCAGTACTCCGCCCCCCTACGAGCAGTACTTC. Translated: CATSTPPPYEQYF.

In DNA, the CDR3 is TGCGCCAGCAGCCAAGATAGCGGGCAACAAGAGACCCAGTACTTC. It codes for CASSQDSGQQETQYF. This sequence joins TRBV4-3 and TRBJ2-5, with 7 bases that match TRBD2. The V gene end was trimmed by 0 bases and the J gene end by 2 bases; junction bases not matched to a gene: 3. This CDR3 has 15 residues. The germline CDR1 and CDR2 sequences are LGHNA and YSLEER.

The rearrangement joins TRBV23-1 to TRBJ1-1, with unresolved D. TRBV23-1 is classed as an ORF, of uncertain function. This CDR3 is built from 16 residues. Trimming cost V 3 bases and J 2 bases, with 16 bases left between them. For the CDR3, the DNA is TGCGCCAGCAGTCAGGCGGCCGGACTGGGAAACACTGAAGCTTTCTTT. It yields the protein CASSQAAGLGNTEAFF.

Concerning this clone: Other DNA sequences in this sample translate to the same CDR3. The chain uses TRBV7-2 and TRBJ2-7; 11 bases align to TRBD2. CDR1 SGHTA and CDR2 FQGNSA come from the germline V gene. V was pared by 5 bases and J by 3 bases, with 6 bases of the junction left unmatched. The CDR3 consists of 15 residues. CDR3 residues: CASSPVAGGSYEQYF. The DNA of the CDR3 is TGTGCCAGCAGCCCCGTAGCGGGGGGGAGCTACGAGCAGTACTTC.

V gene TRBV27 combines with J gene TRBJ1-2; 8 bases map to TRBD1. The junction had 8 bases not matched to a gene; V was cut back by 6 bases and J by 8 bases. Germline values: CDR1 MNHEY, CDR2 SMNVEV (reference sequence). The CDR3 sequence is 13 residues long. The chain's CDR3 is CASSPTGGDGYTF. CDR3 sequence (DNA): TGTGCCAGCAGCCCAACAGGGGGTGACGGCTACACCTTC.

V gene TRBV6-5 combines with J gene TRBJ2-7, with 8 bases aligning to TRBD1. The germline gives CDR1 MNHEY, CDR2 SVGAGI. The CDR3 is made up of 14 amino acids. V dropped 5 bases and J dropped 9; count of bases not matched to a gene: 12. CDR3 in amino acids: CASSTGTGLRGQYF. The CDR3 coding sequence is TGTGCCAGCAGTACCGGGACAGGTCTACGTGGGCAGTACTTC.

The chain employs TRBV28 and TRBJ2-1; TRBD2 matches at 7 bases. V shed 5 bases and J 0 bases; nucleotides not matched to a gene: 4. Germline values: CDR1 MDHEN, CDR2 SYDVKM. The CDR3 totals 15 residues. The CDR3 here is CASSPSGSSYNEQFF. CDR3 DNA sequence: TGTGCCAGCAGTCCTAGCGGTAGCTCCTACAATGAGCAGTTCTTC.

CDR3 in DNA: TGTGCCAGCAGGGGGCAGGGGGGATACGAGCAGTACTTC. Encoded protein: CASRGQGGYEQYF. This chain links TRBV6-5 with TRBJ2-7; possible D gene TRBD1, 7 bases. The V end was cut by 6 bases, the J end by 4 bases, with 13 bases between. The CDR3 is 13 amino acids. Germline values: CDR1 MNHEY, CDR2 SVGAGI.

This chain's CDR3 is CASSPYSLSSYEQYF. CDR3 coding DNA: TGTGCCAGCTCACCGTACAGCCTTAGCTCCTACGAGCAGTACTTC. This rearrangement joins TRBV18 to TRBJ2-7; no clear D gene. Germline CDR1 is KGHSH and CDR2 is LQKENI. This CDR3 comprises 15 residues. The V and J ends lost 3 bases and 0 bases respectively, with 12 bases between them.

V gene TRBV4-3 combines with J gene TRBJ1-1; D gene uncertain. CDR1 LGHNA and CDR2 YSLEER come from the germline V gene. The CDR3 has 13 residues. V was trimmed by 9 bases and J by 0 bases, leaving 11 bases between them. This CDR3 is CASQRFLNTEAFF. The CDR3 DNA reads TGCGCCAGTCAGCGGTTTCTGAACACTGAAGCTTTCTTT.

This sequence joins TRBV19 and TRBJ1-3, with 7 positions matching TRBD1. This CDR3 has 17 amino acids. The trim removed 6 bases at V and 4 bases at J, leaving 15 bases unmatched. Germline V gene data show CDR1 as LNHDA and CDR2 as SQIVND (reference sequence). CDR3 DNA sequence: TGTGCCAGTAGGACCTGGAGGACAGGCGAAGGGGGAAACACCATATATTTT. Amino acids: CASRTWRTGEGGNTIYF.

This clone was seen only once. The chain joins TRBV18 to TRBJ2-5; D gene unclear. CDR1 and CDR2 from the germline V gene are KGHSH and LQKENI. The CDR3 has 13 residues. The germline V and J ends were trimmed by 3 bases and 2 bases, with 7 bases remaining between them. CDR3 DNA sequence: TGTGCCAGCTCACCGGCCCCGCAAGAGACCCAGTACTTC. Residues: CASSPAPQETQYF.

The table lists this clone with a few counts. The chain joins TRBV4-1 to TRBJ2-5, with a tentative D call TRBD1 (5 bases). This CDR3 contains 15 residues. V was cut by 6 bases and J by 4 bases, with 18 bases left in between. In germline, CDR1 is MGHRA, CDR2 YSYEKL. The CDR3 reads CASSTRTMKGETQYF. The CDR3 region has the DNA TGCGCCAGCAGTACCCGGACAATGAAGGGAGAGACCCAGTACTTC.

In this sample, this clone turned up a few times. V is TRBV11-2 and J is TRBJ1-1; 7 bases are shared with TRBD1. CDR1 and CDR2 from the germline V gene are SGHAT and FQNNGV. This CDR3 spans 14 amino acids. The V gene end was trimmed by 3 bases and the J gene end by 3 bases; junction bases not matched to a gene: 4. The CDR3 sequence is CASSFRTGDTEAFF. In DNA form, the CDR3 reads TGTGCCAGCAGCTTTCGCACAGGGGACACTGAAGCTTTCTTT.

The J gene is TRBJ2-2, the V gene TRBV28; the match to TRBD1 covers 9 bases. CDR3 length: 15 residues. Losses at the gene ends were 7 bases for V and 5 bases for J; bases not matched to a gene: 8. The germline gives CDR1 MDHEN, CDR2 SYDVKM. This chain's CDR3 is CASKGGGQGTGELFF. The DNA of the CDR3 is TGTGCCAGCAAGGGTGGGGGACAGGGAACCGGGGAGCTGTTTTTT. The full variable domain, its missing parts supplied by reference TRBV28 and TRBJ2-2, is DVKVTQSSRYLVKRTGEKVFLECVQDMDHENMFWYRQDPGLGLRLIYFSYDVKMKEKGDIPEGYSVSREKKERFSLILESASTNQTSMYLCASKGGGQGTGELFFGEGSRLTVL.

The chain combines TRBV5-1 with TRBJ1-5; the D is unclear. The CDR3 length is 15 residues. V shed 3 bases and J shed 0 bases, with 10 bases lying between them. Germline V gene lookup returns CDR1 SGHRS and CDR2 YFSETQ. The CDR3 coding sequence is TGCGCCAGCAGCTCTCTAAGAAATAGCAATCAGCCCCAGCATTTT. It specifies CASSSLRNSNQPQHF.

The table lists this clone with a count of one. V is TRBV5-4 and J is TRBJ2-5; 15 bases line up with TRBD2. The length of the CDR3 is 18 residues. The V segment lost 5 bases and the J segment 4 bases; nucleotides outside the gene matches: 12. CDR1 and CDR2 from the germline V gene are SGHNT and YYREEE (reference sequence). The chain's CDR3 is CASRLGTSGRRVGETQYF. In DNA, the CDR3 is TGTGCCAGCAGACTTGGGACTAGCGGGAGGCGGGTTGGAGAGACCCAGTACTTC.

The chain uses TRBV30 and TRBJ1-2, with a tentative D call TRBD1 (6 bases). Trimming stripped 0 bases from V and 8 bases from J, with 13 bases between. This CDR3 is 13 amino acids long. In germline, CDR1 is GTSNPN, CDR2 SVGIG (reference sequence). Here the CDR3 DNA reads TGTGCCTGGAGTGTACCAGGGGCGACAGGCTACACCTTC. It encodes CAWSVPGATGYTF.

The rearrangement links TRBV21-1 to TRBJ2-5; the table's D call, TRBD1, was not checked against the DNA. TRBV21-1 is marked as a pseudogene. CDR3 length: 16 residues. This chain's CDR3 is CASSKPQGPEGETQYF. CDR3 sequence (DNA): TGTGCCAGCAGCAAACCACAGGGGCCGGAGGGGGAGACCCAGTACTTC.

The chain joins TRBV6-1 to TRBJ2-3; tentatively, D is TRBD1 (6 bases). V gave up 2 bases and J gave up 6 bases, with 15 bases separating them. CDR1 and CDR2 from the germline V gene are MNHNS and SASEGT. The CDR3 has 15 residues. The CDR3 DNA reads TGTGCCAGCAGTGAATCCCCAGGGGAAAGTGATACGCAGTATTTT. Translated, it gives CASSESPGESDTQYF.

This clone was detected a few times. The V and J genes are TRBV29-1 and TRBJ2-5; weak D call: TRBD1 (5 bases). This CDR3 is 13 amino acids long. Germline CDR1 and CDR2: SQVTM and ANQGSEA. With 4 bases removed from V and 5 bases from J, the gap between germline ends came to 14 bases. Here the CDR3 reads CSVGQHATETQYF. For the CDR3, the DNA is TGCAGCGTTGGACAGCATGCGACGGAGACCCAGTACTTC.

V gene TRBV4-3 combines with J gene TRBJ1-2; D perhaps matches TRBD1 (5 bases). The CDR3 loop spans 16 amino acids. CDR1 and CDR2 from the germline V gene are LGHNA and YSLEER. V was pared by 0 bases and J by 8 bases, with 19 bases between. The chain's CDR3 is CASSQDGGGTGSGYTF. In nucleotides, the CDR3 is TGCGCCAGCAGCCAAGATGGCGGCGGGACGGGTAGCGGCTACACCTTC.

The chain joins TRBV7-9 to TRBJ2-7; D is uncertain. Germline CDR1 SEHNR, CDR2 FQNEAQ (reference sequence). The V and J ends lost 3 bases and 7 bases respectively, with 13 bases between them. The CDR3 is 13 amino acids. Here the CDR3 reads CASSLYSSQEQYF. In DNA, the CDR3 is TGTGCCAGCAGCTTGTACAGCTCCCAGGAGCAGTACTTC.

The rearrangement joins TRBV6-5 to TRBJ2-3; tentative D call: TRBD1 (5 bases). This CDR3 is built from 15 residues. Trimming shortened V by 9 bases and J by 5 bases, and 21 bases separated the two germline ends. CDR1 MNHEY and CDR2 SVGAGI come from the germline V gene. CDR3 loop: CASNQGSVGGDTQYF. The DNA of the CDR3 is TGTGCCAGTAACCAGGGTTCCGTTGGTGGAGATACGCAGTATTTT.

The V call is TRBV4-1, the J call TRBJ1-6; 10 bases align to TRBD1. CDR1 and CDR2 (germline): MGHRA, YSYEKL. The CDR3 consists of 16 residues. The junction had 5 bases not matched to a gene; V was cut back by 4 bases and J by 5 bases. CDR3: CASSRKGTGDNSPLHF. In DNA, the CDR3 is TGCGCCAGCAGCCGTAAGGGGACAGGGGATAATTCACCCCTCCACTTT.